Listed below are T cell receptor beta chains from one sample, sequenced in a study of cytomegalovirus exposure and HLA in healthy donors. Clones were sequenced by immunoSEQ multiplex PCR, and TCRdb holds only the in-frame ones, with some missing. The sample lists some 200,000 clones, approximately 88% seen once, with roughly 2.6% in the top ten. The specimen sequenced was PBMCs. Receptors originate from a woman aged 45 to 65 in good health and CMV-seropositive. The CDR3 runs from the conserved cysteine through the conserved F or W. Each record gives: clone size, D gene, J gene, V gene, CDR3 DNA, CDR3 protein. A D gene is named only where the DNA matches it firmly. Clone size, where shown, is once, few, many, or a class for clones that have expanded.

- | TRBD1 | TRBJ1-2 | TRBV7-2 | TGTGCCAGCAGCTTAGTCTCCGGGACAGGGGATGGCTACACCTTC | CASSLVSGTGDGYTF
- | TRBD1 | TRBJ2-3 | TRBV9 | TGTGCCAGCAGCGTACCCCAGGGGGCGCGTCCAGATACGCAGTATTTT | CASSVPQGARPDTQYF
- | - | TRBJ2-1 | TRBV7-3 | TGTGCCAGCAGCTTAAAGACTGCTTTCAAGGAGCAGTTCTTC | CASSLKTAFKEQFF
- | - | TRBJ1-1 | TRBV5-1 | TGCGCCAGCAGCTTGGGAGAGCTAAATACTGAAGCTTTCTTT | CASSLGELNTEAFF
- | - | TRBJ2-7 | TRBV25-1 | TGTGCCAGCAGTGATAGCGCGGGGACAGCGAACTACGAGCAGTACTTC | CASSDSAGTANYEQYF
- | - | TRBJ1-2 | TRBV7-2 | TGTGCCAGCAGCTTAAGCGGGGGGAGGGGGGTTGGCGGCTACACCTTC | CASSLSGGRGVGGYTF
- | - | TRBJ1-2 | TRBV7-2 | TGTGCCAGCAGCCCCTCCGGGATCCGCTATGGCTACACCTTC | CASSPSGIRYGYTF
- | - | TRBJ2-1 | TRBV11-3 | TGTGCCAGCAGCCATAGCGGCCCCTACAATGAGCAGTTCTTC | CASSHSGPYNEQFF
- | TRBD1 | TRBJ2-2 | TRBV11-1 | TGTGCCAGCAGCTTGGACAGGGGCTTGAACACCGGGGAGCTGTTTTTT | CASSLDRGLNTGELFF
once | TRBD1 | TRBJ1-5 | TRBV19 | TGTGCCAGTAGTATAGCCAGGGGGCTTTATCAGCCCCAGCATTTT | CASSIARGLYQPQHF
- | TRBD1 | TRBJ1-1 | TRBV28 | TGTGCCAGCAGTTCGGGACAGGGCAACACTGAAGCTTTCTTT | CASSSGQGNTEAFF
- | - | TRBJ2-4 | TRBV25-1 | TGTGCCAGCAGTGAACCCCCGTCGAACATTCAGTACTTC | CASSEPPSNIQYF
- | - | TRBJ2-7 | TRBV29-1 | TGCAGCGTGAGGCCCCGGGACAAATACGAGCAGTACTTC | CSVRPRDKYEQYF
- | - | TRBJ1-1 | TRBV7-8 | TGTGCCAGCAGCCCCCTGGGGGGACGGCAGAACACTGAAGCTTTCTTT | CASSPLGGRQNTEAFF
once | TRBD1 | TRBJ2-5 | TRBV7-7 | TGTGCTAGCAGCCTGGACAGGGTCCAAGAGACCCAGTACTTC | CASSLDRVQETQYF
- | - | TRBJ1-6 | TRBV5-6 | TGTGCCAGCAGCTTGCCGGGTTCACCCCTCCACTTT | CASSLPGSPLHF
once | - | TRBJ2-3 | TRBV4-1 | TGCGCCAGCAGCCCTGGCCGGGGTAAAGATACGCAGTATTTT | CASSPGRGKDTQYF
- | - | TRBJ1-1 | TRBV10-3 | TGTGCCATCAGCGGACGGGGGGATGACACTGAAGCTTTCTTT | CAISGRGDDTEAFF
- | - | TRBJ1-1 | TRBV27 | TGTGCCAGCAGATACAGGTTTCAGTCTGAAGCTTTCTTT | CASRYRFQSEAFF
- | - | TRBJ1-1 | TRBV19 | TGTGCCAGTAGTCAGACAGGTGTTGGTTCCACTGAAGCTTTCTTT | CASSQTGVGSTEAFF
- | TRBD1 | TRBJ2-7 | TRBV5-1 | TGCGCCAGCAGCTTGGGACATACAGGGGACGAGCAGTACTTC | CASSLGHTGDEQYF
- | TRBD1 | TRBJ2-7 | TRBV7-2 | TGTGCCAGCAACCCAGAGGCAGGGGGTCCCTACGAGCAGTACTTC | CASNPEAGGPYEQYF
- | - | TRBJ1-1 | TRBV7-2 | TGTGCCAGCAGCCCGACAGTATCGCACACTGAAGCTTTCTTT | CASSPTVSHTEAFF